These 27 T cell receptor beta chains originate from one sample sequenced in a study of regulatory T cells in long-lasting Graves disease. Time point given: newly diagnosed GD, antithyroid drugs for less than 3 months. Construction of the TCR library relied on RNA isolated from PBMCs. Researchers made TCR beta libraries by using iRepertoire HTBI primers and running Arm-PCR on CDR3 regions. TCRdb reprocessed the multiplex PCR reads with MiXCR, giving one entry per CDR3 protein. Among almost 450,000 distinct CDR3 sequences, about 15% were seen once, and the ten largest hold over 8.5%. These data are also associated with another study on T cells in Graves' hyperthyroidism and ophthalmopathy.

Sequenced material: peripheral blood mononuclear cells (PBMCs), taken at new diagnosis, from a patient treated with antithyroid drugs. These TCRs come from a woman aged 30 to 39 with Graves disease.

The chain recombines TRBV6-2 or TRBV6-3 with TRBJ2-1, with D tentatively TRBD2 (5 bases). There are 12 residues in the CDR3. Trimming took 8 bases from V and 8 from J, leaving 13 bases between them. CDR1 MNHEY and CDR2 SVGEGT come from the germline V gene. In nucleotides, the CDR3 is TGTGCCAGCGGCCCTAGCAACCATGAGCAGTTCTTC. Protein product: CASGPSNHEQFF.

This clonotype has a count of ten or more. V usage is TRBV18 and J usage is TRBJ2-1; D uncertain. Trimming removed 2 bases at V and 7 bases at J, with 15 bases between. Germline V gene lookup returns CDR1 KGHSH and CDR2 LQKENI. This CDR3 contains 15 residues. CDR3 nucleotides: TGTGCCAGCTCACCAGGTGTAGGAATAGGGAATGAGCAGTTCTTC. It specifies CASSPGVGIGNEQFF.

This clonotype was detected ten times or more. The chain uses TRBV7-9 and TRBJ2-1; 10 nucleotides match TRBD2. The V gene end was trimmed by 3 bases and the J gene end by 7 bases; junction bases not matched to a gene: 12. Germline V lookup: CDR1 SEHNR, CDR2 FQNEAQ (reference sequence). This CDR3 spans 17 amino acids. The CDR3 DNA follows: TGTGCCAGCAGCTTTTCCCCCCGACTAGCGGGTGGGAATGAGCAGTTCTTC. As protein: CASSFSPRLAGGNEQFF.

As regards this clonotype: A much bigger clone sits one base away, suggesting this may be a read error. The CDR3 DNA reads as TGTGCCAGCAGTGACCTGACAGGGTACGAGACCCAGTTCTTC. The encoded protein is CASSDLTGYETQFF. The chain uses TRBV6-2 or TRBV6-3 and TRBJ2-1, with 7 bases matching TRBD1. The germline V gene encodes CDR1 MNHEY and CDR2 SVGEGT. The CDR3 totals 14 residues. V dropped 5 bases and J dropped 13; count of bases not matched to a gene: 14.

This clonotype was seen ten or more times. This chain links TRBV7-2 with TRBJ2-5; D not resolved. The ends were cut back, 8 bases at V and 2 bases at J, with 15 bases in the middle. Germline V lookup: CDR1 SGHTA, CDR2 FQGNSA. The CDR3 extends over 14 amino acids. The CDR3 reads CASHPMGWQETQYF. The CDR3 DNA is TGTGCCAGCCACCCTATGGGGTGGCAAGAGACCCAGTACTTC.

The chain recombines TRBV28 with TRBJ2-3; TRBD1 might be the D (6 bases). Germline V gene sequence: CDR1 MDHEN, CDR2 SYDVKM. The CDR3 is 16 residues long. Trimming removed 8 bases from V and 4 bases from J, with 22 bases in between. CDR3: CASYPAVGAGADTQYF. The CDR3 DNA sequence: TGTGCCAGCTACCCGGCCGTGGGGGCTGGCGCAGATACGCAGTATTTT.

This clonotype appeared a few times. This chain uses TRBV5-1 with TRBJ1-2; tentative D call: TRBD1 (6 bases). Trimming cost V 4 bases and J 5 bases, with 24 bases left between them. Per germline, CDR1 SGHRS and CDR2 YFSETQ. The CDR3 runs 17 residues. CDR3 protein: CASSASWGARAAYGYTF. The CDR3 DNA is TGCGCCAGCAGCGCTTCGTGGGGGGCCCGGGCCGCTTATGGCTACACCTTC.

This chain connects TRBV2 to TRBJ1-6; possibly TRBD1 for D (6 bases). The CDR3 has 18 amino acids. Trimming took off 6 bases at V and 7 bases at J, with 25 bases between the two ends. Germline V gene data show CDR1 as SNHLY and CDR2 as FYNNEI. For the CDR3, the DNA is TGTGCCAGCAGCAAAGATAGGGCGACAGGATACAAAAATTCACCCCTCCACTTT. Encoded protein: CASSKDRATGYKNSPLHF.

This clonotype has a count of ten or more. CDR3 residues: CASSYRASGRNEQYF. Written as DNA, the CDR3 is TGTGCCAGCAGTTACCGGGCTAGCGGGAGGAACGAGCAGTACTTC. The chain links TRBV6-2 or TRBV6-3 to TRBJ2-7, with 11 bases that match TRBD2. The CDR3 contains 15 residues. V shed 2 bases, J shed 5 bases, and the junction held 5 bases outside the gene matches. Germline V CDR1 and CDR2: MNHEY, SVGEGT.

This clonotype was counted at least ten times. The CDR3 region is CASPGTEVGNEQYF. In DNA form, the CDR3 reads TGTGCCAGCCCAGGGACGGAAGTTGGGAACGAGCAGTACTTC. The J gene is TRBJ2-7, the V gene TRBV6-1, with D perhaps assigned TRBD1 or TRBD2 (5 bases each). The CDR3 has 14 amino acids. Germline loops: CDR1 MNHNS, CDR2 SASEGT. V was cut by 8 bases and J by 5 bases, with 19 bases left in between.

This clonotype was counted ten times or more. CDR3: CASSIGQGGGYTF. CDR3 nucleotide sequence: TGCGCCAGCAGCATAGGACAGGGGGGTGGCTACACCTTC. V and J are TRBV5-1 and TRBJ1-2; 10 nucleotides agree with TRBD1. Germline CDR1 and CDR2: SGHRS and YFSETQ. J lost 7 bases, V lost 4 bases, and 4 bases had no gene match. CDR3 length: 13 residues.

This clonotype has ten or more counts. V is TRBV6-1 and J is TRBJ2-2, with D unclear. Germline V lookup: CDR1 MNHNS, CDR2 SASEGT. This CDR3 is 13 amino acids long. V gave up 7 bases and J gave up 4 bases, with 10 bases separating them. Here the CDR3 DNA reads TGTGCCAGCATGAAGGAGACCACCGGGGAGCTGTTTTTT. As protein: CASMKETTGELFF.

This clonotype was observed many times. CDR3 DNA sequence: TGTGCCAGCAGCTTATCTGACAGGGCCCACGAGCAGTACTTC. This codes for CASSLSDRAHEQYF. V gene TRBV7-9 combines with J gene TRBJ2-7; 7 nucleotides agree with TRBD1. The CDR3 is 14 residues long. Per germline, CDR1 SEHNR and CDR2 FQNEAQ (reference sequence). V was pared by 2 bases and J by 5 bases, with 6 bases of the junction left unmatched.

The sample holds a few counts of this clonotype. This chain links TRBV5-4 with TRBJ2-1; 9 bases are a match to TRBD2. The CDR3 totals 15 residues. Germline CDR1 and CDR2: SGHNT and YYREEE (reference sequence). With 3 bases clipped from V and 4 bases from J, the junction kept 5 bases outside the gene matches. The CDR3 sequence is CASSSTSGPYNEQFF. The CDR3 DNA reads TGTGCCAGCAGCTCGACTAGCGGACCTTACAATGAGCAGTTCTTC.

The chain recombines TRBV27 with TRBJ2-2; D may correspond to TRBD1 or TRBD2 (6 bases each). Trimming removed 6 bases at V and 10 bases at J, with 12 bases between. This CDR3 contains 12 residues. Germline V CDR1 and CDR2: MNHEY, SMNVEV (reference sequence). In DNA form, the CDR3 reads TGTGCCAGCAGCCCGGGGGCCGAGGAGCTGTTTTTT. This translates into CASSPGAEELFF.

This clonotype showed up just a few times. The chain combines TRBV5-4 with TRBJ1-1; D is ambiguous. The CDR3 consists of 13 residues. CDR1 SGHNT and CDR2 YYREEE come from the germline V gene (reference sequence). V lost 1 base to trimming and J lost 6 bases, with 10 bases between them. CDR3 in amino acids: CASSLKAGAEAFF. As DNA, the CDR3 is TGTGCCAGCAGCTTGAAGGCGGGCGCTGAAGCTTTCTTT.

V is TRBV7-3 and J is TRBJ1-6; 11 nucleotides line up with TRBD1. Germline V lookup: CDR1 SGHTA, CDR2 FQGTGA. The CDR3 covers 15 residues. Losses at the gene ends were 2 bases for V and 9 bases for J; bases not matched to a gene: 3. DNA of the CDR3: TGTGCCAGCAGCTTAGAGGACAGGGGGCTTTCACCCCTCCACTTT. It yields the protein CASSLEDRGLSPLHF.

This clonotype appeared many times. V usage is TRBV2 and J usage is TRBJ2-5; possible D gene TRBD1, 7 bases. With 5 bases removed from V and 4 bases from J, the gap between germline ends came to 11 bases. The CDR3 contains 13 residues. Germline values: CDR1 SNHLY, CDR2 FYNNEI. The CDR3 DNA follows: TGTGCCAGCAGTACAGGGGAGGCAGAGACCCAGTACTTC. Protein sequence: CASSTGEAETQYF.

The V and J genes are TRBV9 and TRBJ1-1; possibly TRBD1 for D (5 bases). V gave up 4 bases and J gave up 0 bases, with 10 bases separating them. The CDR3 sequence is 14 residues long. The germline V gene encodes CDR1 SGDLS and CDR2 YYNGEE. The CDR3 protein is CASSQTGLNTEAFF. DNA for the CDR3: TGTGCCAGCAGCCAAACAGGACTGAACACTGAAGCTTTCTTT. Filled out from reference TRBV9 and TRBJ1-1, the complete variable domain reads DSGVTQTPKHLITATGQRVTLRCSPRSGDLSVYWYQQSLDQGLQFLIQYYNGEERAKGNILERFSAQQFPDLHSELNLSSLELGDSALYFCASSQTGLNTEAFFGQGTRLTVV.

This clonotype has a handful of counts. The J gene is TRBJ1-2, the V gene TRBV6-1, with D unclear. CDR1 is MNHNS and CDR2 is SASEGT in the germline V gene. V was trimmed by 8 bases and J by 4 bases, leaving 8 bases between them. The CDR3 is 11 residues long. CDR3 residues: CASGQAYGYTF. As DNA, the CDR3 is TGTGCCAGCGGGCAGGCCTATGGCTACACCTTC.

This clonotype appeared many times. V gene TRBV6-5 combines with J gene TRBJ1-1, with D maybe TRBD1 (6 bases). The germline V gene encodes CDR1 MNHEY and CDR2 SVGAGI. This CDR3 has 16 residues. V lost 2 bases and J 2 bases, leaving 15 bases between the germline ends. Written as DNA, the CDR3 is TGTGCCAGCAGTTACCCCCCAGGACAGAAAAACACTGAAGCTTTCTTT. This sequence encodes CASSYPPGQKNTEAFF.

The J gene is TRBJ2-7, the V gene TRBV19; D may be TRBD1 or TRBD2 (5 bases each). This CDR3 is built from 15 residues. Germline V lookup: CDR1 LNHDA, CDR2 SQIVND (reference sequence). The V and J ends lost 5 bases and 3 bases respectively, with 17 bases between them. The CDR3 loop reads CASSDPGKGNYEQYF. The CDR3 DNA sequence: TGTGCCAGTAGTGATCCGGGGAAGGGGAACTACGAGCAGTACTTC.

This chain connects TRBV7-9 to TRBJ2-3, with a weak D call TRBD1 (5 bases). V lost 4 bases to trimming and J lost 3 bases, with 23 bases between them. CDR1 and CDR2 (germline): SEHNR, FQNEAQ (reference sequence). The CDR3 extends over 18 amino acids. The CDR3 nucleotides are TGTGCCAGCAGCTGGATCCGAGTAAGGGGAATAGAAACAGATACGCAGTATTTT. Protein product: CASSWIRVRGIETDTQYF.

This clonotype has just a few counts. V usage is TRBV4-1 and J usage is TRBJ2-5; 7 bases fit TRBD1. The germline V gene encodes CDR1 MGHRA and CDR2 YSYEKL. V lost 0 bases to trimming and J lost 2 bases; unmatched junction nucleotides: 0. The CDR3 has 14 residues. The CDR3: CASSQEGQQETQYF. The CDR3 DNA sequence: TGCGCCAGCAGCCAAGAGGGACAGCAAGAGACCCAGTACTTC.

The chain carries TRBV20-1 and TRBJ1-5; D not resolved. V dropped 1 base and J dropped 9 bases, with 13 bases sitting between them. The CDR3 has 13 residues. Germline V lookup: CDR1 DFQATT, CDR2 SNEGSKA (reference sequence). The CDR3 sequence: CSARGADLAPQHF. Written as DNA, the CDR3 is TGCAGTGCTAGAGGTGCGGACCTCGCGCCCCAGCATTTT.

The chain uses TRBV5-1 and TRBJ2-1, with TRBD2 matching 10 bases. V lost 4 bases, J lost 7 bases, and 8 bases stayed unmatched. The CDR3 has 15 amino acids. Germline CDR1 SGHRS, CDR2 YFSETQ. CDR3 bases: TGCGCCAGCAGCCCCCCCGGACTAGCGGTGAATGAGCAGTTCTTC. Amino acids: CASSPPGLAVNEQFF.

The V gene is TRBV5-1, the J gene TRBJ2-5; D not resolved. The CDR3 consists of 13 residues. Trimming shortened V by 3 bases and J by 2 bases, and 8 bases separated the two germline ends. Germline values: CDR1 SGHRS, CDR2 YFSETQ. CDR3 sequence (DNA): TGCGCCAGCAGCTCAATACTTCAAGAGACCCAGTACTTC. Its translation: CASSSILQETQYF. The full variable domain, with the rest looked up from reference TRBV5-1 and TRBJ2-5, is KAGVTQTPRYLIKTRGQQVTLSCSPISGHRSVSWYQQTPGQGLQFLFEYFSETQRNKGNFPGRFSGRQFSNSRSEMNVSTLELGDSALYLCASSSILQETQYFGPGTRLLVL.